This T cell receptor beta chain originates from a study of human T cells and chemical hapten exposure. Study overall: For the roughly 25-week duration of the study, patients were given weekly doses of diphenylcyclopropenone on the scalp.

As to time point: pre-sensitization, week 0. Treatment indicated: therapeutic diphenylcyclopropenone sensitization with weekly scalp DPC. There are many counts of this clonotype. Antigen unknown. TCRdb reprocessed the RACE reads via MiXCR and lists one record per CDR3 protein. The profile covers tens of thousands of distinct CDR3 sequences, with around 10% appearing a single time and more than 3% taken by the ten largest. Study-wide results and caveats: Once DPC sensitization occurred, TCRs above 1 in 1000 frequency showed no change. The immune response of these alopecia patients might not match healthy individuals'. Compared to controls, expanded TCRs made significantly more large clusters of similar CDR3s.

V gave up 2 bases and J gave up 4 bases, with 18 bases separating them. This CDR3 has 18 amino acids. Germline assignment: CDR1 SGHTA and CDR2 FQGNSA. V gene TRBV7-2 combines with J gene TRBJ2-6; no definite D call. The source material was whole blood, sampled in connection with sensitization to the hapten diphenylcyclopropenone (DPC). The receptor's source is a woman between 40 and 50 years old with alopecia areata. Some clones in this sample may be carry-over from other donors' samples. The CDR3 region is CASSLNYAGVDGANVLTF. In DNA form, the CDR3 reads TGTGCCAGCAGCTTAAACTACGCCGGAGTGGACGGGGCCAACGTCCTGACTTTC.